These 14 T cell receptor beta chains share one sample of origin, sequenced in a study of cytomegalovirus exposure and HLA in healthy donors. Amplification used 60 Vbeta primers and 13 Jbeta primers. Using immunoSEQ multiplex PCR, the repertoire was profiled, and TCRdb retains in-frame clones only, with some absent. The sample lists 200,000 or so clones, 84% seen once, with around 0.24% in the top ten. The material sequenced was PBMCs. Receptor source: a boy younger than 18 in good health and CMV-seronegative.

A single count supports this clone. The junction departs from germline at one end; a sequencing error may be responsible. The V and J genes are TRBV7-7 and TRBJ2-5; 7 positions agree with TRBD2. Germline CDR1 reads SSHAT; CDR2 reads FNYEAQ (reference sequence). This CDR3 spans 13 amino acids. CDR3 loop: CASSGTPQETQYF. CDR3 in DNA: TGTGCTAGCAGCGGGACTCCACAAGAGACCCAGTACTTC.

J is TRBJ2-7 and V is TRBV25-1; weak D call: TRBD1 (6 bases). V was clipped by 3 bases and J by 11 bases, with 11 bases between them. The CDR3 is 11 amino acids. Per germline, CDR1 MGHDK and CDR2 SYGVNS. In nucleotides, the CDR3 is TGTGCCAGCAGTGAGGACAGAGTGGAGTACTTC. Protein sequence: CASSEDRVEYF.

The chain uses TRBV5-1 and TRBJ2-1; a weak D match, TRBD2 (5 bases). CDR3 length equals 19 residues. Germline V gene data show CDR1 as SGHRS and CDR2 as YFSETQ. V was cut by 4 bases and J by 9 bases, with 32 bases left in between. The CDR3 loop reads CASSGAKFTGRATIGEQFF. The CDR3 nucleotides read TGCGCCAGCAGCGGAGCTAAATTTACCGGGCGGGCTACAATAGGTGAGCAGTTCTTC.

The rearrangement uses TRBV6-1 and TRBJ1-2; D unclear. Germline V gene lookup returns CDR1 MNHNS and CDR2 SASEGT. The CDR3 consists of 13 residues. Trimming cost V 5 bases and J 3 bases, with 10 bases left between them. The CDR3 is CASSPAEDYGYTF. DNA of the CDR3: TGTGCCAGCAGTCCCGCAGAGGACTATGGCTACACCTTC.

This chain connects TRBV30 to TRBJ2-2, with 9 bases matching TRBD2. CDR3 length: 20 residues. The germline V gene encodes CDR1 GTSNPN and CDR2 SVGIG (reference sequence). The ends lost 4 bases at V and 5 bases at J; junction bases unmatched: 23. CDR3 loop: CAWTIPPSRLAGTQTGELFF. CDR3 DNA: TGTGCCTGGACTATACCCCCTTCAAGGCTAGCGGGGACCCAGACCGGGGAGCTGTTTTTT.

The chain links TRBV15 to TRBJ2-2, with D tentatively TRBD2 (5 bases). The CDR3 is 13 amino acids. V lost 7 bases and J lost 4, with 10 bases in between. Germline CDR1 and CDR2: LNHNV and YYDKDF (reference sequence). CDR3 in amino acids: CATTGGGTGELFF. CDR3 sequence (DNA): TGTGCCACCACCGGAGGTGGCACCGGGGAGCTGTTTTTT.

V is TRBV13 and J is TRBJ2-7, with 8 bases identical to TRBD1. The CDR3 has 14 residues. Germline V gene lookup returns CDR1 PRHDT and CDR2 FYEKMQ (reference sequence). V was pared by 5 bases and J by 0 bases, with 3 bases of the junction left unmatched. The CDR3 loop is CASSPTGDSYEQYF. The CDR3 nucleotides are TGTGCCAGCAGCCCGACAGGGGACTCCTACGAGCAGTACTTC.

The gene calls are TRBV10-2 and TRBJ2-2; 7 bases line up with TRBD2. The V and J ends lost 10 bases and 2 bases, in that order; junction bases with no gene match: 4. This CDR3 contains 13 residues. Per the germline V gene, CDR1 is WSHSY and CDR2 is SAAADI. CDR3 sequence: CAKAGVNTGELFF. CDR3 nucleotides: TGCGCCAAGGCGGGAGTAAACACCGGGGAGCTGTTTTTT.

The V call is TRBV29-1, the J call TRBJ1-2; tentative D call: TRBD1 (5 bases). CDR1 is SQVTM, CDR2 ANQGSEA, per germline. Trimming took 6 bases from V and 3 from J, leaving 23 bases between them. The CDR3 length is 16 residues. CDR3 nucleotides: TGCAGCGTCATTGGGGATGGGGGGGGAGAGGACTATGGCTACACCTTC. It yields the protein CSVIGDGGGEDYGYTF.

The genes are TRBV29-1 and TRBJ1-2, with 7 bases fitting TRBD1. This CDR3 region has 13 residues. The V segment lost 2 bases and the J segment 8 bases; nucleotides outside the gene matches: 8. Germline V gene sequence: CDR1 SQVTM, CDR2 ANQGSEA. DNA for the CDR3: TGCAGCGTTGAACACAGGGGAATTTACGGCTACACCTTC. Protein sequence: CSVEHRGIYGYTF.

V gene TRBV2 combines with J gene TRBJ1-5; no firm D call. From germline, CDR1 is SNHLY and CDR2 FYNNEI. V lost 4 bases, J lost 0 bases, and 7 bases lay in between. The CDR3 totals 14 residues. CDR3 residues: CASSATVSNQPQHF. Written as DNA, the CDR3 is TGTGCCAGCAGTGCCACAGTTAGCAATCAGCCCCAGCATTTT.

In its sample, this clone was seen once. The chain combines TRBV28 with TRBJ1-1, with D unresolved. The CDR3 is 10 residues long. V lost 4 bases, J lost 7 bases, and 4 bases lay in between. Germline V gene data show CDR1 as MDHEN and CDR2 as SYDVKM. CDR3 DNA: TGTGCCAGCAGTTCCTTTGAAGCTTTCTTT. As protein: CASSSFEAFF.

V and J are TRBV29-1 and TRBJ2-1; tentatively, D is TRBD2 (5 bases). The CDR3 loop spans 15 amino acids. The V and J ends lost 4 bases and 3 bases respectively, with 16 bases between them. The V gene's germline CDR1 is SQVTM and CDR2 ANQGSEA. CDR3 region: CSVVLAATLYNEQFF. For the CDR3, the DNA is TGCAGCGTTGTGCTAGCTGCCACCCTCTACAATGAGCAGTTCTTC.

The genes are TRBV2 and TRBJ1-5; 7 nucleotides match TRBD1. CDR1 SNHLY and CDR2 FYNNEI come from the germline V gene. The CDR3 runs 14 residues. V lost 6 bases to trimming and J lost 5 bases; unmatched junction nucleotides: 7. The CDR3 bases are TGTGCCAGCAGCCCAGGACAGGAGCATCAGCCCCAGCATTTT. Residues: CASSPGQEHQPQHF. The full variable domain, rest sourced from reference TRBV2 and TRBJ1-5, is EPEVTQTPSHQVTQMGQEVILRCVPISNHLYFYWYRQILGQKVEFLVSFYNNEISEKSEIFDDQFSVERPDGSNFTLKIRSTKLEDSAMYFCASSPGQEHQPQHFGDGTRLSIL.